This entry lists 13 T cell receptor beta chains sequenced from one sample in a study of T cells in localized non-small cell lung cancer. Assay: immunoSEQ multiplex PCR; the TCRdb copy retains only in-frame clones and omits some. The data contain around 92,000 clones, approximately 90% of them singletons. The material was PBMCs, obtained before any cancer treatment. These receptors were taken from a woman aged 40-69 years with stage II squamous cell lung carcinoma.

The chain's CDR3 is CAWSVPHIGDQPQHF. CDR3 coding DNA: TGTGCCTGGAGTGTACCCCACATTGGTGATCAGCCCCAGCATTTT. The genes are TRBV30 and TRBJ1-5; D not certain. Germline values: CDR1 GTSNPN, CDR2 SVGIG (reference sequence). V was cut by 0 bases and J by 5 bases, with 14 bases left in between. The CDR3 spans 15 residues. The full variable domain, in which reference TRBV30 and TRBJ1-5 provide the parts outside the CDR3, is SQTIHQWPATLVQPVGSPLSLECTVEGTSNPNLYWYRQAAGRGLQLLFYSVGIGQISSEVPQNLSASRPQDRQFILSSKKLLLSDSGFYLCAWSVPHIGDQPQHFGDGTRLSIL.

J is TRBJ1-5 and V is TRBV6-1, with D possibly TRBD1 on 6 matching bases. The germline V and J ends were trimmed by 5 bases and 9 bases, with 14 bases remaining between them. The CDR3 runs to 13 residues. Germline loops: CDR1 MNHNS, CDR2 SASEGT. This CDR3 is CASSPTGLWPQHF. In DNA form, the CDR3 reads TGTGCCAGCAGTCCCACAGGGTTATGGCCCCAGCATTTT.

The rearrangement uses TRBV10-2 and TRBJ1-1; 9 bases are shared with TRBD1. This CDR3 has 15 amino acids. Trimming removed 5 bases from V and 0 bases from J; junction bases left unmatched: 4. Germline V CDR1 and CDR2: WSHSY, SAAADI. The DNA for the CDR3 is TGCGCCAGCAGTCCCGGGACAGGGATGAACACTGAAGCTTTCTTT. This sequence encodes CASSPGTGMNTEAFF.

CDR3 in DNA: TGTGCCAGCAGTTACTCTAGCGAAAGCTCCTACGAGCAGTACTTC. Protein product: CASSYSSESSYEQYF. V gene TRBV6-6 combines with J gene TRBJ2-7, with D perhaps TRBD2 (5 bases). V lost 0 bases to trimming and J lost 0 bases, with 9 bases between them. Germline V lookup: CDR1 MNHNY, CDR2 SVGAGI (reference sequence). The length of the CDR3 is 15 residues.

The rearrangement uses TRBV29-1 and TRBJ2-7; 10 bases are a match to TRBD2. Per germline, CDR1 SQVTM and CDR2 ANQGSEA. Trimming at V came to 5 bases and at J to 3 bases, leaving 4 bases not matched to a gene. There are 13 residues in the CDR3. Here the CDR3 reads CSVSSGGIYEQYF. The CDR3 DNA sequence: TGCAGCGTTTCTAGCGGGGGTATCTACGAGCAGTACTTC.

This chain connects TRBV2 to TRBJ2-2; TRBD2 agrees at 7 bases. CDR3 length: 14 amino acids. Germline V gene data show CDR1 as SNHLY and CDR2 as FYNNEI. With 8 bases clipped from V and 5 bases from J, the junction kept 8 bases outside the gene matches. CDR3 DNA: TGTGCCAGCGGCGGGGGTTTGAATACCGGGGAGCTGTTTTTT. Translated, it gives CASGGGLNTGELFF.

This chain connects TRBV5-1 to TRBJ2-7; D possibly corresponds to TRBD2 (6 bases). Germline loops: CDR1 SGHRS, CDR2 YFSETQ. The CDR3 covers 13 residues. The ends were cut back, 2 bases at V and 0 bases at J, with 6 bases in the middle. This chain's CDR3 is CASSFSGSYEQYF. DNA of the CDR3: TGCGCCAGCAGCTTTAGCGGCTCCTACGAGCAGTACTTC.

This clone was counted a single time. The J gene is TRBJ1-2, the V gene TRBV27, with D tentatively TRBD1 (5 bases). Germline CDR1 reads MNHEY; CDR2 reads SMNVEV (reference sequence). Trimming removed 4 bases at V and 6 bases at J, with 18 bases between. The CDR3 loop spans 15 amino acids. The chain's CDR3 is CASSYKGPGLNGYTF. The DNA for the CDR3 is TGTGCCAGCAGTTACAAGGGGCCGGGGCTGAATGGCTACACCTTC.

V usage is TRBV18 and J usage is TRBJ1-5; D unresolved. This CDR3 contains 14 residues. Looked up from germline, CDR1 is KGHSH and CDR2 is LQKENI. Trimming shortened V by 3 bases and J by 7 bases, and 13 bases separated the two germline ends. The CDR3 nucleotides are TGTGCCAGCTCACCCAACCGGAACGGGCAGCCCCAGCATTTT. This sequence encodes CASSPNRNGQPQHF.

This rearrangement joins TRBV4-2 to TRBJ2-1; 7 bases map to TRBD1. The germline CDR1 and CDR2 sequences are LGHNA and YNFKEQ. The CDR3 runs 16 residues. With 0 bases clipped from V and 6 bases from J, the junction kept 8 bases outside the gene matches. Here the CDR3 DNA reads TGTGCCAGCAGCCAAGATACAGGGGCAGGTGGCAATGAGCAGTTCTTC. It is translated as CASSQDTGAGGNEQFF.

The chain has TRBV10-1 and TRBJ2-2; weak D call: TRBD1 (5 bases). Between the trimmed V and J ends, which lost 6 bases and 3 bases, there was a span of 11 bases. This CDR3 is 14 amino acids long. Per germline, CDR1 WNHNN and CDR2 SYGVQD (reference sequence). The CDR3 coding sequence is TGCGCCAGCAGAAGGGGTGTGGACACCGGGGAGCTGTTTTTT. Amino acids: CASRRGVDTGELFF.

CDR3 region: CASSPTGGYGYTF. DNA for the CDR3: TGTGCCAGCAGCCCGACAGGGGGCTATGGCTACACCTTC. The chain uses TRBV6-6 and TRBJ1-2, with TRBD1 identical over 9 bases. This CDR3 is built from 13 residues. CDR1 is MNHNY, CDR2 SVGAGI, per germline (reference sequence). V shed 6 bases and J 4 bases; nucleotides not matched to a gene: 3.

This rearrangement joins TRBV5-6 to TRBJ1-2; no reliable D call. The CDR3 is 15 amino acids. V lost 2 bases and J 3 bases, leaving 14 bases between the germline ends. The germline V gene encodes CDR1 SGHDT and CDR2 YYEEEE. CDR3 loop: CASSFSSSGDYGYTF. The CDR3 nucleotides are TGTGCCAGCAGCTTCTCATCCTCTGGGGACTATGGCTACACCTTC. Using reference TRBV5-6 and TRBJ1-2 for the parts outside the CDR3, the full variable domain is DAGVTQSPTHLIKTRGQQVTLRCSPKSGHDTVSWYQQALGQGPQFIFQYYEEEERQRGNFPDRFSGHQFPNYSSELNVNALLLGDSALYLCASSFSSSGDYGYTFGSGTRLTVV.